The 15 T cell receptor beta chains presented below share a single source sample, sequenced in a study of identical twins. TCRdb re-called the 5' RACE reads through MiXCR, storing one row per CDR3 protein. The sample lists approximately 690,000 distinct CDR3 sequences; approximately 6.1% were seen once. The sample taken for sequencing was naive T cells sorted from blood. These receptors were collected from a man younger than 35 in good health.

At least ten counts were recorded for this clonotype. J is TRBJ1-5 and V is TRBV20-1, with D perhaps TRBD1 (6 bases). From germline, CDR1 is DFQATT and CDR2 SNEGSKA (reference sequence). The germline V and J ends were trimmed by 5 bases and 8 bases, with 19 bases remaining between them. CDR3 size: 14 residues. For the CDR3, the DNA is TGCAGTGCTCGACCGGGACAAACCGGGGAGCCCCAGCATTTT. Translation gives CSARPGQTGEPQHF.

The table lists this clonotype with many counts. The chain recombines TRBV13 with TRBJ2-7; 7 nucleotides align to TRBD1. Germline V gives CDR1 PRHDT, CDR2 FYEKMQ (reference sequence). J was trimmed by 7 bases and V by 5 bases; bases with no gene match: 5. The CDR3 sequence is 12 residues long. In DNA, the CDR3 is TGTGCCAGCAGCCTAAGGGGGCGGGAGCAGTACGTC. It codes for CASSLRGREQYV.

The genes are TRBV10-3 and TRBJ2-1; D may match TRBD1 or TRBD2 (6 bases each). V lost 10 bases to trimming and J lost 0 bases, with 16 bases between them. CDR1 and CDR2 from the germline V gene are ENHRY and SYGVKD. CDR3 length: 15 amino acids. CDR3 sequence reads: CASGGGESSYNEQFF. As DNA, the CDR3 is TGTGCCAGCGGAGGGGGAGAAAGCTCCTACAATGAGCAGTTCTTC.

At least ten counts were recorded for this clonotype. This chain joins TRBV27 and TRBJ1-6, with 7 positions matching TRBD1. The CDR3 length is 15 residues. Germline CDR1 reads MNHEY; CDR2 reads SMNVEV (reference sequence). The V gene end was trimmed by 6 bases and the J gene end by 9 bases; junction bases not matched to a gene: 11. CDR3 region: CASRPGTDLGSPLHF. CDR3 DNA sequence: TGTGCCAGCAGGCCTGGGACAGACCTTGGTTCACCCCTCCACTTT.

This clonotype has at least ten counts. CDR3 loop: CASSSRDRSRMNTEAFF. The CDR3 coding sequence is TGTGCCAGCAGTTCCAGGGACAGAAGTAGAATGAACACTGAAGCTTTCTTT. The rearrangement joins TRBV6-2 or TRBV6-3 to TRBJ1-1; 7 bases align to TRBD1. After removal of 4 bases from V and 0 bases from J, the junction contained 11 bases not matched to a gene. From germline, CDR1 is MNHEY and CDR2 SVGEGT. There are 17 residues in the CDR3.

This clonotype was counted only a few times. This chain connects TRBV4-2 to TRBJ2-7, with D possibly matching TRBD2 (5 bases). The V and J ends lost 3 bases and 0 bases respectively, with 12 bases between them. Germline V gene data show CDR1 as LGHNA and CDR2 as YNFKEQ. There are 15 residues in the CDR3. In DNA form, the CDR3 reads TGTGCCAGCAGCCACGGCCAAGGGAGCTCCTACGAGCAGTACTTC. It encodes CASSHGQGSSYEQYF.

The CDR3 is CASSQYGRIDGYTF. The CDR3 DNA is TGTGCCAGCAGCCAGTATGGGAGAATCGATGGCTACACCTTC. J is TRBJ1-2 and V is TRBV3-1; no definite D call. V lost 3 bases and J 6 bases, leaving 14 bases between the germline ends. CDR3 size: 14 residues. CDR1 and CDR2 from the germline V gene are LGHDT and YNNKEL (reference sequence).

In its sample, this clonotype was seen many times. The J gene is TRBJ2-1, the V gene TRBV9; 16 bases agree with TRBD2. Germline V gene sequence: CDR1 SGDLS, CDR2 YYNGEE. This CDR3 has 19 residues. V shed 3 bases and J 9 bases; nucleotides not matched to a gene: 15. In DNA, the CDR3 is TGTGCCAGCAGCGACACTCCCCAGGGACTAGCGGGAGGGCCAGGTGAGCAGTTCTTC. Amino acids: CASSDTPQGLAGGPGEQFF.

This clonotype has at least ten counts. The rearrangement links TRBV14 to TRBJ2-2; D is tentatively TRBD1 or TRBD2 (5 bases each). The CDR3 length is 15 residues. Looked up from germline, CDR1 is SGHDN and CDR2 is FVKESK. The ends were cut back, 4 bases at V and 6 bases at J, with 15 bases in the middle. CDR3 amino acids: CASSRNRGTAGELFF. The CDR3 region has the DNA TGTGCCAGCAGCCGTAACCGGGGCACTGCCGGGGAGCTGTTTTTT.

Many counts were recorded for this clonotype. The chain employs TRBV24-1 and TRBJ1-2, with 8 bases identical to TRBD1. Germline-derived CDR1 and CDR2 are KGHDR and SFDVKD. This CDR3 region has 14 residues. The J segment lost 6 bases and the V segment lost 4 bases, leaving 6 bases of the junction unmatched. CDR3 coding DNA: TGTGCCACCAGTGACCCGGACAGGGAAGATGGCTACACCTTC. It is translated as CATSDPDREDGYTF.

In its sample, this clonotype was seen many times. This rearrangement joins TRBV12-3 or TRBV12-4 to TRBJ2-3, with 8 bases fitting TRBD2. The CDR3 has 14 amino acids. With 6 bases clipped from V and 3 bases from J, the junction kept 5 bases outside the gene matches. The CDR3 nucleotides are TGTGCCAGCAGCCTTAGCGGGATAACAGATACGCAGTATTTT. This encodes CASSLSGITDTQYF.

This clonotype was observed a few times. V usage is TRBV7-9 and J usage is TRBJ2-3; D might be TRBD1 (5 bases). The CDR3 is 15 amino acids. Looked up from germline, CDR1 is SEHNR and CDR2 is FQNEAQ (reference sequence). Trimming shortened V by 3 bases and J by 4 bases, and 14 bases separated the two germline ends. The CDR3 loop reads CASSLKGSGADTQYF. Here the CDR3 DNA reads TGTGCCAGCAGCTTGAAGGGGTCTGGTGCAGATACGCAGTATTTT.

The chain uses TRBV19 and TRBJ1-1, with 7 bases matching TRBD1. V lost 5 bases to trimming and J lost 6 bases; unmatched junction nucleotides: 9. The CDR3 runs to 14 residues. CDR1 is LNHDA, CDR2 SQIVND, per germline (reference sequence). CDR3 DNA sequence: TGTGCCAGTAGTCCGAAGACAGGGAAGGCTGAAGCTTTCTTT. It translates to CASSPKTGKAEAFF.

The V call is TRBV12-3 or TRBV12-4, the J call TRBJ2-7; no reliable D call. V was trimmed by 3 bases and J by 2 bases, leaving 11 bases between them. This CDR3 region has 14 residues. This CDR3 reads CASSFSAFTYEQYF. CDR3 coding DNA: TGTGCCAGCAGTTTTTCGGCATTCACCTACGAGCAGTACTTC.

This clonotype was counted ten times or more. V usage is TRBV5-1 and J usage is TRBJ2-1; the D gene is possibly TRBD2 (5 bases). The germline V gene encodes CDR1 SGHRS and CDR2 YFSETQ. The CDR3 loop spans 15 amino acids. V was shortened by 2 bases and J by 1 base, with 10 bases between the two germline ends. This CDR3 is CASSFDYASYNEQFF. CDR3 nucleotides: TGCGCCAGCAGCTTCGACTATGCTTCCTACAATGAGCAGTTCTTC.